This T cell receptor (beta chain) was recovered during a study of OX40 agonist ivuxolimab in advanced cancers. The germline CDR1 and CDR2 sequences are SEHNR and FQNEAQ (reference sequence). This CDR3 has 14 residues. Trimming took 1 base from V and 6 from J, leaving 12 bases between them. Measured with immunoSEQ multiplex PCR; TCRdb has only the in-frame clones, and not every one. The data contain 74,000 or so clones, around 83% of them singletons. This clonotype was obtained from an adult with an advanced solid tumor such as melanoma, head and neck, liver or kidney cancer. Sequencing used CD4+ or CD8+ T cells sorted from blood, obtained in a trial of the OX40 agonist ivuxolimab. The chain links TRBV7-9 to TRBJ1-2; TRBD1 is a possible D gene (6 bases). This CDR3 reads CASSLEQGRDGYTF. CDR3 DNA: TGTGCCAGCAGCTTAGAACAGGGAAGAGATGGCTACACCTTC.